Detailed here is one T cell receptor (beta chain). Its antigen is not identified. Patients all relapsed after autologous stem cell transplantation, and there was variation in brentuximab vedotin exposure. Negative selection with magnetic separation was used to purify CD4+ T cells from thawed PBMCs. The source of the sample is a study of PD-1 blockade in classical Hodgkin lymphoma. Study as a whole: Intravenous infusions of nivolumab 3 mg/kg reached patients every 2 weeks.

Notes on the study in general: By C4D1, diversity of CD4+ TCRs had risen significantly, whereas that of CD8+ TCRs had not.

Here immunoSEQ multiplex PCR was the method, and the copy in TCRdb shows in-frame clones only, minus some. Of roughly 8,100 clones listed, about nine tenths are singletons. The material was CD4+ T cells from blood, obtained at baseline. This sequence was found in a human donor with classical Hodgkin lymphoma.

The CDR3 is CANAPGGEFNSPLHF. The CDR3 DNA follows: TGTGCCAACGCACCGGGGGGGGAATTTAATTCACCCCTCCACTTT. The chain employs TRBV10-3 and TRBJ1-6; perhaps TRBD1 as D (5 bases). The germline V gene encodes CDR1 ENHRY and CDR2 SYGVKD. V dropped 10 bases and J dropped 6 bases, with 19 bases sitting between them. This CDR3 has 15 residues.